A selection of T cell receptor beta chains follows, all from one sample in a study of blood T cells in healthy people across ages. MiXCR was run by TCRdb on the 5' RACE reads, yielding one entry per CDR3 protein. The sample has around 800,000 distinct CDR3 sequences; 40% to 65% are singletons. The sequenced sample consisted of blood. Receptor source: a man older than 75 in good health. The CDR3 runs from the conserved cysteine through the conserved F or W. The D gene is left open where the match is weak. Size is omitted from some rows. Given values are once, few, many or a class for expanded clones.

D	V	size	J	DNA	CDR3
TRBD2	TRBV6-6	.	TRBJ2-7	TGTGCCAGCAGTTACTCAGGCGGGGGGTCGTACGAGCGGTACTTC	CASSYSGGGSYERYF
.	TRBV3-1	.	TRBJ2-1	TGTGCCAGCAGCCTCCTGGAGGTACAGCCTCCCAATGAGCAGTTCTTC	CASSLLEVQPPNEQFF
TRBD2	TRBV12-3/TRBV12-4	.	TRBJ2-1	TGTGCCGGCGGAGGGGGACTAGCCGAAAACTACAATGAGCAGTTCTTC	CAGGGGLAENYNEQFF
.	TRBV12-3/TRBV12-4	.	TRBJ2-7	TGTGCCAGCAGTTTCCGGGAAGACAATGAGCAGTACTTC	CASSFREDNEQYF
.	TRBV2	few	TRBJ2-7	TGTGCCACCCTTAGCGGAGCCTACTCCTACGAGCAGTACTTC	CATLSGAYSYEQYF
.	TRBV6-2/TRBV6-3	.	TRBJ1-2	TGTGCCAGCACCCGAGGACAGCCTGCGGGGACTAACTATGGCTACACCTTC	CASTRGQPAGTNYGYTF
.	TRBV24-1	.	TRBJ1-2	TGTGCCACCAGTGATCTTCCGGGACACGGTAGGTCTAACTATGGCTACACCTTC	CATSDLPGHGRSNYGYTF
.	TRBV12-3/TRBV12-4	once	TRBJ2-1	TGTGCCAGCATCGAAGGGACACGGGTCTCCTACAATGAGCAGTTCTTC	CASIEGTRVSYNEQFF
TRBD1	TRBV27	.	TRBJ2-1	TGTGCCAGCAGCCAACAGGGGGCCAATGAGCAGTTCTTC	CASSQQGANEQFF
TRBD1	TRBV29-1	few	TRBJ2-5	TGCAGCGTCGACATCGGGACAGGGGGAATTTTGGAGACCCAGTACTTC	CSVDIGTGGILETQYF
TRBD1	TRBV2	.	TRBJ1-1	TGTGCCAGCAGGACGACAGGGGGTCACACTGAAGCTTTCTTT	CASRTTGGHTEAFF
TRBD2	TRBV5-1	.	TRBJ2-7	TGCGCCAGCAGCCTAGCGGGGGACGGCTACGAGCAGTACTTC	CASSLAGDGYEQYF
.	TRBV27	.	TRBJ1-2	TGTGCCAGCAGCGTACGGGCCGGGAGAACCTATGGCTACACCTTC	CASSVRAGRTYGYTF
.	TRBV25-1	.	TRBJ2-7	TGTGCCAGCAGTAGAGGACATCCTTACGAGCAGTACTTC	CASSRGHPYEQYF
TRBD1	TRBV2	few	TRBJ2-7	TGTGCCAGCAGGGAGGGACAGGCGATCTACGAGCAGTACTTC	CASREGQAIYEQYF
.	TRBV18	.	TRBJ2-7	TGTGCCAGCTTCCCTGCGACTTACGAGCAGTACTTC	CASFPATYEQYF
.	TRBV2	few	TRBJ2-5	TGTGCTAGCAGTGGGGGGCGGCAAGAGACCCAGTACTTC	CASSGGRQETQYF
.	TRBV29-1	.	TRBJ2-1	TGCAGCGGCAAGCAGGGGGGCTCCTACAATGAGCAGTTCTTC	CSGKQGGSYNEQFF
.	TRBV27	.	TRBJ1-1	TGTGCCAGCAGAACCCTAATGAACACTGAAGCTTTCTTT	CASRTLMNTEAFF
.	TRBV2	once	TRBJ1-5	TGTGCCAGCAGTGTACAGGGCTATAGCAATCAGCCCCAGCATTTT	CASSVQGYSNQPQHF
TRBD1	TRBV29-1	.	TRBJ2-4	TGCAGCGTTGTCGGGACAGGGTCTAGGGAGCAGTACTTC	CSVVGTGSREQYF
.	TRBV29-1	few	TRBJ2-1	TGCAGCGTAGGGGGAGAGACCCAGTTCTTC	CSVGGETQFF
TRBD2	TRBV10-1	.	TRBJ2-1	TGCGCCAGCAGTAGGACTAGCTTTTCTGAGCAGTTCTTC	CASSRTSFSEQFF
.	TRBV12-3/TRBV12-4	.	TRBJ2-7	TGTGCCAGCAGTAAGAACGGATACGAGCAGTACTTC	CASSKNGYEQYF
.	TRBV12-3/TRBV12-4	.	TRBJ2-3	TGTGCCAGCAGTTCGACCGGGGGCAGATACGCGTATTTT	CASSSTGGRYAYF